Below are 28 T cell receptor beta chains sequenced from a single sample in a study of early T cells in non-severe SARS-CoV-2 infection. One entry per CDR3 protein results from TCRdb running MiXCR on the 5' RACE reads. The table has around 70,000 distinct CDR3 sequences, 10% to 15% seen once. Material for sequencing was whole blood. The receptors were sampled from an adult who was a healthcare worker with PCR-confirmed SARS-CoV-2 infection or an uninfected control (not recorded which).

This clonotype was seen a few times. The chain recombines TRBV28 with TRBJ1-1; D remains unclear. Germline CDR1 and CDR2: MDHEN and SYDVKM. V was trimmed by 5 bases and J by 0 bases, leaving 13 bases between them. The CDR3 runs to 15 residues. The CDR3 region has the DNA TGTGCCAGCAGTCCTGCGGGAAGGGTGAACACTGAAGCTTTCTTT. Encoded protein: CASSPAGRVNTEAFF. Variable domain in full (rest from reference TRBV28 and TRBJ1-1): DVKVTQSSRYLVKRTGEKVFLECVQDMDHENMFWYRQDPGLGLRLIYFSYDVKMKEKGDIPEGYSVSREKKERFSLILESASTNQTSMYLCASSPAGRVNTEAFFGQGTRLTVV.

V is TRBV7-6 and J is TRBJ2-7, with TRBD1 matching 9 bases. Germline V gene lookup returns CDR1 SGHVS and CDR2 FNYEAQ. The CDR3 is 14 residues long. With V trimmed by 8 bases and J by 7 bases, 12 bases remained unmatched. The DNA of the CDR3 is TGTGCCAGCTCCGGGACAGGGACCTCTGGGGAGCAGTACTTC. Protein sequence: CASSGTGTSGEQYF.

This clonotype has just a few counts. V gene TRBV20-1 combines with J gene TRBJ1-2; tentative D call: TRBD1 (5 bases). The germline gives CDR1 DFQATT, CDR2 SNEGSKA (reference sequence). V shed 1 base and J shed 6 bases, with 18 bases lying between them. The CDR3 is 15 residues long. For the CDR3, the DNA is TGCAGTGCTAGAGCGCCGGGTGCCCCCAGGGATGGCTACACCTTC. Translated, it gives CSARAPGAPRDGYTF.

This clonotype is deemed large. The genes are TRBV5-6 and TRBJ2-2; the D is unclear. Between the trimmed V and J ends, which lost 4 bases and 5 bases, there was a span of 12 bases. CDR1 SGHDT and CDR2 YYEEEE come from the germline V gene. This CDR3 spans 14 amino acids. The DNA for the CDR3 is TGTGCCAGCAGCAACCCTACCCGAACCGGGGAGCTGTTTTTT. This gives the protein CASSNPTRTGELFF.

This clonotype was seen at least ten times. J is TRBJ2-7 and V is TRBV12-3 or TRBV12-4; TRBD2 agrees at 8 bases. The CDR3 sequence is 12 residues long. V shed 6 bases and J 6 bases; nucleotides not matched to a gene: 4. The CDR3 region has the DNA TGTGCCAGCAGAACTAGCGGCCTCGAGCAGTACTTC. It translates to CASRTSGLEQYF.

The rearrangement links TRBV7-7 to TRBJ2-5; the D gene is possibly TRBD1 (6 bases). V lost 5 bases, J lost 4 bases, and 11 bases lay in between. The length of the CDR3 is 13 residues. The germline V gene has CDR1 SSHAT and CDR2 FNYEAQ (reference sequence). The CDR3 nucleotides are TGTGCCAGCAGCACAGGGCCTCCAGAGACCCAGTACTTC. It is translated as CASSTGPPETQYF.

CDR3 bases: TGCAGTGCTAGTGCAGTGGGACTAGCGGGAGGCTACGAGCAGTACTTC. Translated, it gives CSASAVGLAGGYEQYF. V gene TRBV20-1 combines with J gene TRBJ2-7, with 15 bases identical to TRBD2. Trimming took 3 bases from V and 3 from J; bases not matched to a gene: 6. Germline V gene data show CDR1 as DFQATT and CDR2 as SNEGSKA (reference sequence). The CDR3 is 16 residues long.

The chain uses TRBV18 and TRBJ2-7; 12 bases match TRBD2. The CDR3 has 19 amino acids. Germline V gives CDR1 KGHSH, CDR2 LQKENI. After removal of 1 base from V and 3 bases from J, the junction contained 13 bases not matched to a gene. This CDR3 reads CASSPQVTSGSSTLYEQYF. The CDR3 DNA reads as TGTGCCAGCTCACCACAGGTGACTAGCGGGAGTTCAACTCTCTACGAGCAGTACTTC.

This clonotype came up many times. V is TRBV7-2 and J is TRBJ2-2; D is undetermined. CDR3 length equals 16 residues. Trimming cost V 1 base and J 3 bases, with 12 bases left between them. Per germline, CDR1 SGHTA and CDR2 FQGNSA. In DNA form, the CDR3 reads TGTGCCAGCAGCTTAGGTGGTCTATGGGACACCGGGGAGCTGTTTTTT. Translating it yields CASSLGGLWDTGELFF.

The chain carries TRBV28 and TRBJ2-1, with 9 bases fitting TRBD2. Germline V gene sequence: CDR1 MDHEN, CDR2 SYDVKM. The CDR3 is 17 residues long. The trim removed 5 bases at V and 0 bases at J, leaving 8 bases unmatched. CDR3 amino acids: CASSLHFSGSSYNEQFF. In DNA, the CDR3 is TGTGCCAGCAGTCTACATTTTAGCGGGAGCTCCTACAATGAGCAGTTCTTC. Full variable domain (rest looked up from reference TRBV28 and TRBJ2-1): DVKVTQSSRYLVKRTGEKVFLECVQDMDHENMFWYRQDPGLGLRLIYFSYDVKMKEKGDIPEGYSVSREKKERFSLILESASTNQTSMYLCASSLHFSGSSYNEQFFGPGTRLTVL.

This clonotype was recorded many times. The chain employs TRBV27 and TRBJ1-5; tentatively, D is TRBD1 (5 bases). The germline V gene encodes CDR1 MNHEY and CDR2 SMNVEV (reference sequence). V dropped 9 bases and J dropped 5 bases, with 11 bases sitting between them. The CDR3 contains 12 residues. This CDR3 is CASRQGDQPQHF. The CDR3 nucleotides read TGTGCCAGTCGGCAGGGAGATCAGCCCCAGCATTTT.

This clonotype was seen at least ten times. V is TRBV7-9 and J is TRBJ1-6; 8 nucleotides line up with TRBD1. This CDR3 contains 14 residues. After removal of 5 bases from V and 7 bases from J, the junction contained 4 bases not matched to a gene. In germline, CDR1 is SEHNR, CDR2 FQNEAQ (reference sequence). Here the CDR3 reads CASSPTGVNSPLHF. CDR3 sequence (DNA): TGTGCCAGCAGCCCGACAGGGGTCAATTCACCCCTCCACTTT. The whole variable domain, filled in from reference TRBV7-9 and TRBJ1-6, reads DTGVSQNPRHKITKRGQNVTFRCDPISEHNRLYWYRQTLGQGPEFLTYFQNEAQLEKSRLLSDRFSAERPKGSFSTLEIQRTEQGDSAMYLCASSPTGVNSPLHFGNGTRLTVT.

This clonotype was recorded at least ten times. The V call is TRBV20-1, the J call TRBJ1-5; D gene unclear. The CDR3 runs 15 residues. Trimming stripped 1 base from V and 0 bases from J, with 10 bases between. Germline CDR1 DFQATT, CDR2 SNEGSKA (reference sequence). The CDR3 spells CSARARSYSNQPQHF. CDR3 DNA sequence: TGCAGTGCTAGAGCCCGCAGTTATAGCAATCAGCCCCAGCATTTT.

This clonotype has a handful of counts. V usage is TRBV18 and J usage is TRBJ2-3; D call uncertain. The CDR3 loop spans 14 amino acids. Germline-derived CDR1 and CDR2 are KGHSH and LQKENI. The V and J ends lost 3 bases and 0 bases respectively, with 7 bases between them. This CDR3 is CASSPSGSTDTQYF. The CDR3 DNA reads as TGTGCCAGCTCACCTAGTGGAAGCACAGATACGCAGTATTTT.

The chain links TRBV7-2 to TRBJ2-7; D not certain. Germline loops: CDR1 SGHTA, CDR2 FQGNSA. Trimming removed 5 bases at V and 4 bases at J, with 12 bases between. The CDR3 totals 13 residues. The CDR3 sequence is CASSPGGVYEQYF. For the CDR3, the DNA is TGTGCCAGCAGCCCGGGTGGGGTTTACGAGCAGTACTTC. Together with reference TRBV7-2 and TRBJ2-7, the CDR3 gives the full variable domain: GAGVSQSPSNKVTEKGKDVELRCDPISGHTALYWYRQSLGQGLEFLIYFQGNSAPDKSGLPSDRFSAERTGGSVSTLTIQRTQQEDSAVYLCASSPGGVYEQYFGPGTRLTVT.

V and J are TRBV5-1 and TRBJ2-1, with a possible D match to TRBD2 (5 bases). Between the trimmed V and J ends, which lost 3 bases and 4 bases, there was a span of 14 bases. Germline V CDR1 and CDR2: SGHRS, YFSETQ. CDR3 size: 15 residues. The CDR3 sequence is CASSWAPDFYNEQFF. The CDR3 nucleotides are TGCGCCAGCAGCTGGGCCCCGGACTTTTACAATGAGCAGTTCTTC.

Details on this clonotype: It may be a read error: a sequence one base away is much more abundant. The chain is built from TRBV3-1 and TRBJ2-7; 13 nucleotides align to TRBD2. The germline V gene encodes CDR1 LGHDT and CDR2 YNNKEL (reference sequence). The CDR3 runs 16 residues. For the CDR3, the DNA is TGTGCCAGCAGCCAAGCTGGACTAGCGGGGGACTACGAGCTGTACTTC. It codes for CASSQAGLAGDYELYF.

This clonotype showed up many times. V gene TRBV27 combines with J gene TRBJ2-1, with 10 bases lining up with TRBD2. Looked up from germline, CDR1 is MNHEY and CDR2 is SMNVEV (reference sequence). This CDR3 contains 14 residues. J gave up 8 bases and V 6 bases, and 7 bases lay outside the gene matches. The CDR3 loop reads CASSPSGRVDEQFF. The CDR3 region has the DNA TGTGCCAGCAGCCCAAGCGGGAGGGTGGATGAGCAGTTCTTC.

This clonotype was seen only a few times. The chain links TRBV7-2 to TRBJ2-4, with a weak D call TRBD1 (6 bases). CDR1 is SGHTA and CDR2 is FQGNSA in the germline V gene. The V and J ends lost 5 bases and 3 bases respectively, with 14 bases between them. The CDR3 runs to 15 residues. The CDR3 DNA follows: TGTGCCAGCAGCCGGGGACAAAGGGGCAAAAACATTCAGTACTTC. Its protein is CASSRGQRGKNIQYF.

With respect to this clonotype: The junction departs from the called germline gene at one end, perhaps through a read error. The chain recombines TRBV28 with TRBJ2-3; 7 bases align to TRBD2. The CDR3 has 16 amino acids. Germline lookup yields CDR1 MDHEN and CDR2 SYDVKM. The CDR3 spells CTSSLGPAGAGDTQYF. For the CDR3, the DNA is TGTACCAGCAGTTTAGGTCCGGCGGGAGCGGGAGATACGCAGTATTTT.

The table lists this clonotype with many counts. V usage is TRBV5-1 and J usage is TRBJ2-5, with D possibly TRBD1 on 6 matching bases. Between the trimmed V and J ends, which lost 3 bases and 5 bases, there was a span of 11 bases. The length of the CDR3 is 13 residues. The V gene's germline CDR1 is SGHRS and CDR2 YFSETQ. The CDR3, as DNA: TGCGCCAGCAGCTCGGGACACCTCGAGACCCAGTACTTC. Its translation: CASSSGHLETQYF.

This clonotype was seen more than once but under ten times. This chain connects TRBV20-1 to TRBJ1-5; D gene uncertain. V shed 3 bases and J shed 0 bases, with 12 bases lying between them. CDR3 length: 15 residues. Germline values: CDR1 DFQATT, CDR2 SNEGSKA (reference sequence). Here the CDR3 reads CSASARVDSNQPQHF. DNA of the CDR3: TGCAGTGCTAGTGCCCGAGTCGATAGCAATCAGCCCCAGCATTTT.

This clonotype was detected only a few times. V is TRBV29-1 and J is TRBJ2-1; D might be TRBD2 (5 bases). Trimming took off 4 bases at V and 0 bases at J, with 22 bases between the two ends. Germline-derived CDR1 and CDR2 are SQVTM and ANQGSEA. This CDR3 spans 18 amino acids. The CDR3 nucleotides are TGCAGCGTTGTCTTCCTCGGGGTGGGCGGAAGCTCCTACAATGAGCAGTTCTTC. Residues: CSVVFLGVGGSSYNEQFF.

The chain combines TRBV2 with TRBJ2-7; D not resolved. This CDR3 spans 12 amino acids. Between the trimmed V and J ends, which lost 6 bases and 5 bases, there was a span of 11 bases. CDR1 and CDR2 from the germline V gene are SNHLY and FYNNEI. The CDR3 region has the DNA TGTGCCAGCAGCGCCGGACGCAACGAGCAGTACTTC. Its protein is CASSAGRNEQYF.

J is TRBJ1-1 and V is TRBV29-1; D gene uncertain. Trimming removed 4 bases from V and 0 bases from J, with 12 bases in between. CDR1 is SQVTM, CDR2 ANQGSEA, per germline. The CDR3 runs 14 residues. CDR3 DNA sequence: TGCAGCGTTGTTTCCGGGGATCTGAACACTGAAGCTTTCTTT. Its protein product is CSVVSGDLNTEAFF.

This chain uses TRBV29-1 with TRBJ2-7; the D is unclear. V shed 3 bases and J shed 3 bases, with 12 bases lying between them. The CDR3 has 13 residues. CDR1 is SQVTM, CDR2 ANQGSEA, per germline. DNA of the CDR3: TGCAGCGTTGAGACGGACGCTGACTACGAGCAGTACTTC. It translates to CSVETDADYEQYF.

This clonotype was detected a few times. This sequence joins TRBV20-1 and TRBJ2-1; 8 bases match TRBD2. Germline CDR1 is DFQATT and CDR2 is SNEGSKA (reference sequence). Losses at the gene ends were 1 base for V and 9 bases for J; bases not matched to a gene: 11. The CDR3 is 15 residues long. CDR3 coding DNA: TGCAGTGCTAGAGTATTAGCGGGAAGGGTCGGTGAGCAGTTCTTC. Translated: CSARVLAGRVGEQFF.

This clonotype turned up a few times. The chain joins TRBV5-1 to TRBJ1-1; D call uncertain. The V end was cut by 4 bases, the J end by 3 bases, with 16 bases between. CDR3 length equals 15 residues. Germline V gene lookup returns CDR1 SGHRS and CDR2 YFSETQ. CDR3 in DNA: TGCGCCAGCAGCCCTCTGTTCATTTCGGACACTGAAGCTTTCTTT. As protein: CASSPLFISDTEAFF.